This T cell receptor (beta chain) was identified in a study of OX40 agonist ivuxolimab in advanced cancers. Study-level findings and limits: Expansion of clones was among the lowest in partial responders at 0.1-3.0 mg/kg.

From germline, CDR1 is KGHSH and CDR2 LQKENI. The length of the CDR3 is 12 residues. Trimming cost V 3 bases and J 12 bases, with 15 bases left between them. TCRdb keeps only in-frame clones here, not all; method: immunoSEQ multiplex PCR. The data hold approximately 58,000 clones, with roughly 85% observed a single time. With respect to this clone: As yet, its antigen is unknown.

This sequence was found in an adult with an advanced solid tumor such as melanoma, head and neck, liver or kidney cancer. The input for sequencing was CD4+ or CD8+ T cells sorted from blood, taken in a trial of the OX40 agonist ivuxolimab. The chain uses TRBV18 and TRBJ2-7, with a weak D call TRBD1 (5 bases). CDR3 residues: CASSPDQGLPYF. The DNA for the CDR3 is TGTGCCAGCTCACCGGATCAGGGTTTACCGTACTTC.